These T cell receptor beta chains were read from a single sample in a study of blood T cell repertoires in COVID-19. Generated by immunoSEQ multiplex PCR, the TCRdb table keeps only in-frame clones and is missing some. The sample contains 250,000 to 350,000 clones, under 85% of which appear only once. The sample consisted of peripheral blood. These receptors all come from a human donor with COVID-19, enrolled during active disease. The donor label of this sample is uncertain. The CDR3 runs from the conserved cysteine through the conserved F or W. D genes are given only for firm matches. A clone size is listed for some rows: how often the clone was seen (once, few, many), or a class if it is expanded.

CDR3 DNA: TGTGCCAGCAGCCAAGACAGTGGGACAGGGACCTATGGCTACACCTTC
CDR3 protein: CASSQDSGTGTYGYTF
J gene: TRBJ1-2
V gene: TRBV11-2
clone size: NA
D gene: TRBD1

CDR3 DNA: TGTGCCAGCAGCGGCCGACAGGGAAGCTCCTACGAGCAGTACTTC
CDR3 protein: CASSGRQGSSYEQYF
J gene: TRBJ2-7
V gene: TRBV5-5
clone size: NA
D gene: TRBD1

CDR3 DNA: TGTGCCAGCAGCGTAGACCGGGCAGGGCAAGGCTACACCTTC
CDR3 protein: CASSVDRAGQGYTF
J gene: TRBJ1-2
V gene: TRBV9
clone size: NA
D gene: NA

CDR3 DNA: TGTGCCAGCAGTGACAGAAATAACTATGGCTACACCTTC
CDR3 protein: CASSDRNNYGYTF
J gene: TRBJ1-2
V gene: TRBV11-2
clone size: few
D gene: NA

CDR3 DNA: TGTGCCAGCAGCTCAGGGGAGACAGATACGCAGTATTTT
CDR3 protein: CASSSGETDTQYF
J gene: TRBJ2-3
V gene: TRBV6-1
clone size: NA
D gene: NA

CDR3 DNA: TGTGCCAGTAAGGTAGCGGGGAACACAGATACGCAGTATTTT
CDR3 protein: CASKVAGNTDTQYF
J gene: TRBJ2-3
V gene: TRBV19
clone size: few
D gene: TRBD2

CDR3 DNA: TGTGCCACCTCCCAAAGAGTCGACAGTAACACTGAAGCTTTCTTT
CDR3 protein: CATSQRVDSNTEAFF
J gene: TRBJ1-1
V gene: TRBV19
clone size: NA
D gene: NA

CDR3 DNA: TGTGCCAGCAGCCCTCTGGACAGGGAAGGGAGTCAGCCCCAGCATTTT
CDR3 protein: CASSPLDREGSQPQHF
J gene: TRBJ1-5
V gene: TRBV7-6
clone size: NA
D gene: TRBD1

CDR3 DNA: TGCAGCGTTGACCCTACAGGGAGGGTGGGTTACTACACCTTC
CDR3 protein: CSVDPTGRVGYYTF
J gene: TRBJ1-2
V gene: TRBV29-1
clone size: few
D gene: NA

CDR3 DNA: TGTGCCAGCGAGGTTTCTAGCGGCGTCCGCTACGAGCAGTACTTC
CDR3 protein: CASEVSSGVRYEQYF
J gene: TRBJ2-7
V gene: TRBV28
clone size: NA
D gene: TRBD2

CDR3 DNA: TGTGCCAGTAGTATGGCCGACTGGGTCTATGGCTACACCTTC
CDR3 protein: CASSMADWVYGYTF
J gene: TRBJ1-2
V gene: TRBV19
clone size: NA
D gene: NA

CDR3 DNA: TGCGCCAGCAGCTTCCCTTCCTTTGGACAGAGTGACGCGCAGAGAAACGGGAATCAGCCCCAGCATTTT
CDR3 protein: CASSFPSFGQSDAQRNGNQPQHF
J gene: TRBJ1-5
V gene: TRBV5-1
clone size: once
D gene: NA

CDR3 DNA: TGTGCCAGCAGGTCCGGACAGGGGAGAGTAATAGCCAAAAACATTCAGTACTTC
CDR3 protein: CASRSGQGRVIAKNIQYF
J gene: TRBJ2-4
V gene: TRBV28
clone size: NA
D gene: TRBD1

CDR3 DNA: TGTGCCACCAGTGATTTCGAGCCGGGACAGGGAGCAGATACGCAGTATTTT
CDR3 protein: CATSDFEPGQGADTQYF
J gene: TRBJ2-3
V gene: TRBV24-1
clone size: NA
D gene: TRBD1

CDR3 DNA: TGTGCCAGCAGCGCAGGGCCGACCGGGGAGCTGTTTTTT
CDR3 protein: CASSAGPTGELFF
J gene: TRBJ2-2
V gene: TRBV6-5
clone size: NA
D gene: NA

CDR3 DNA: TGCGCCAGCAGCCAAGTGTCGGGGGCAGATACGCAGTATTTT
CDR3 protein: CASSQVSGADTQYF
J gene: TRBJ2-3
V gene: TRBV4-3
clone size: many
D gene: NA

CDR3 DNA: TGTGCCAGCAGCGGATCGGGACTAGCGGGAGTGGGGTCCTACAATGAGCAGTTCTTC
CDR3 protein: CASSGSGLAGVGSYNEQFF
J gene: TRBJ2-1
V gene: TRBV14
clone size: NA
D gene: TRBD2

CDR3 DNA: TGTGCCAGCAGTTCCCTAGGGAGTGGCGGTGAGCAGTTCTTC
CDR3 protein: CASSSLGSGGEQFF
J gene: TRBJ2-1
V gene: TRBV28
clone size: few
D gene: NA

CDR3 DNA: TGCGCCAGCAGCTCTGCAGGGGTTAAGGGTGGCTACACCTTC
CDR3 protein: CASSSAGVKGGYTF
J gene: TRBJ1-2
V gene: TRBV5-1
clone size: NA
D gene: NA

CDR3 DNA: TGCGCCAGCAGCCGTGGGACTAGCGGGTACGAGCAGTACTTC
CDR3 protein: CASSRGTSGYEQYF
J gene: TRBJ2-7
V gene: TRBV5-1
clone size: NA
D gene: TRBD2

CDR3 DNA: TGCGCCAGCAGCCAAGACCCAACTAGCGGGATCACAGATACGCAGTATTTT
CDR3 protein: CASSQDPTSGITDTQYF
J gene: TRBJ2-3
V gene: TRBV4-1
clone size: NA
D gene: TRBD2

CDR3 DNA: TGTGCCAGCAGTCCAACTTCCGGGACAGGGGGCTTAACCAATCAGCCCCAGCATTTT
CDR3 protein: CASSPTSGTGGLTNQPQHF
J gene: TRBJ1-5
V gene: TRBV6-2/TRBV6-3
clone size: NA
D gene: TRBD1

CDR3 DNA: TGCGCCAGCAGCTTGAGGCGGGACAACAGGGGGCTTACAGATACGCAGTATTTT
CDR3 protein: CASSLRRDNRGLTDTQYF
J gene: TRBJ2-3
V gene: TRBV5-1
clone size: NA
D gene: TRBD1

CDR3 DNA: TGTGCCCTAGAGGTAGATAGCAATCAGCCCCAGCATTTT
CDR3 protein: CALEVDSNQPQHF
J gene: TRBJ1-5
V gene: TRBV30
clone size: NA
D gene: NA

CDR3 DNA: TGTGCCAGTATAAGTCAGGGGGCGCGCGGCTACACCTTC
CDR3 protein: CASISQGARGYTF
J gene: TRBJ1-2
V gene: TRBV19
clone size: once
D gene: TRBD1

CDR3 DNA: TGTGCCACCAGCAGAGACGAACTCGGAAAACTGTTTTTT
CDR3 protein: CATSRDELGKLFF
J gene: TRBJ1-4
V gene: TRBV15
clone size: NA
D gene: NA

CDR3 DNA: TGCGCCAGCAGCGTTGACAGGGGGGCTAATGAAAAACTGTTTTTT
CDR3 protein: CASSVDRGANEKLFF
J gene: TRBJ1-4
V gene: TRBV5-1
clone size: NA
D gene: TRBD1

CDR3 DNA: TGTGCCAGCAGCTTAGCTGCGGGCTCCTACAATGAGCAGTTCTTC
CDR3 protein: CASSLAAGSYNEQFF
J gene: TRBJ2-1
V gene: TRBV7-2
clone size: NA
D gene: NA

CDR3 DNA: TGTGCCAGCAGTCCTTATCGGACTAATGAAAAACTGTTTTTT
CDR3 protein: CASSPYRTNEKLFF
J gene: TRBJ1-4
V gene: TRBV27
clone size: NA
D gene: NA

CDR3 DNA: TGTGCCAGCAGCCGCCGACTAGCGGGAGAACGAGATACGCAGTATTTT
CDR3 protein: CASSRRLAGERDTQYF
J gene: TRBJ2-3
V gene: TRBV11-2
clone size: NA
D gene: TRBD2

CDR3 DNA: TGTGCCAGCAGCTTGGTTTCGACTAATAATTCACCCCTCCACTTT
CDR3 protein: CASSLVSTNNSPLHF
J gene: TRBJ1-6
V gene: TRBV5-5
clone size: NA
D gene: NA

CDR3 DNA: TGTGCCATCAAAGGGCAGGGCGATCAGCCCCAGCATTTT
CDR3 protein: CAIKGQGDQPQHF
J gene: TRBJ1-5
V gene: TRBV10-3
clone size: NA
D gene: NA

CDR3 DNA: TGTGCCAGCAGCTTTTCTAGCGGGGCGGGCGACACTGAAGCTTTCTTT
CDR3 protein: CASSFSSGAGDTEAFF
J gene: TRBJ1-1
V gene: TRBV7-2
clone size: NA
D gene: NA

CDR3 DNA: TGTGCCAGCAGGCTAAGACTGGTAAACACTGAAGCTTTCTTT
CDR3 protein: CASRLRLVNTEAFF
J gene: TRBJ1-1
V gene: TRBV6-6
clone size: NA
D gene: NA

CDR3 DNA: TGTGCCAGCAGCCTGGACAGGGGAAGCAATCAGCCCCAGCATTTT
CDR3 protein: CASSLDRGSNQPQHF
J gene: TRBJ1-5
V gene: TRBV2
clone size: once
D gene: TRBD1

CDR3 DNA: TGTGCCAGCTCACCTTTTACCGGGACTAGCGGGAGTAATGAGCAGTTCTTC
CDR3 protein: CASSPFTGTSGSNEQFF
J gene: TRBJ2-1
V gene: TRBV18
clone size: NA
D gene: TRBD2

CDR3 DNA: TGTGCCAGTACTAATACAGGCGGGGGCACTGAAGCTTTCTTT
CDR3 protein: CASTNTGGGTEAFF
J gene: TRBJ1-1
V gene: TRBV19
clone size: NA
D gene: NA

CDR3 DNA: TGTGCCAGCAGCGCCGCAGGGGGGAACACTGAAGCTTTCTTT
CDR3 protein: CASSAAGGNTEAFF
J gene: TRBJ1-1
V gene: TRBV7-3
clone size: NA
D gene: TRBD1

CDR3 DNA: TGTGCCAGTACCATCCGGACAGGCTCTACAAACACTGAAGCTTTCTTT
CDR3 protein: CASTIRTGSTNTEAFF
J gene: TRBJ1-1
V gene: TRBV19
clone size: NA
D gene: TRBD1

CDR3 DNA: TGTGCCAGCAGCCCCCGGACTACCTACAATGAGCAGTTCTTC
CDR3 protein: CASSPRTTYNEQFF
J gene: TRBJ2-1
V gene: TRBV9
clone size: few
D gene: NA

CDR3 DNA: TGCGCCAGCAGCCAAGCCATAGAATCCGAAGCTTTCTTT
CDR3 protein: CASSQAIESEAFF
J gene: TRBJ1-1
V gene: TRBV4-1
clone size: NA
D gene: NA

CDR3 DNA: TGCGCCAGAGAGTACAGCTCTAATGAAAAACTGTTTTTT
CDR3 protein: CAREYSSNEKLFF
J gene: TRBJ1-4
V gene: TRBV10-1
clone size: NA
D gene: NA

CDR3 DNA: TGTGCCAGCAGTCCATTTTCAGGGGCCGGGAATCAGCCCCAGCATTTT
CDR3 protein: CASSPFSGAGNQPQHF
J gene: TRBJ1-5
V gene: TRBV27
clone size: NA
D gene: NA

CDR3 DNA: TGTGCCTGGACTTGGACGCTAGGGGAGGCAAACACCATATATTTT
CDR3 protein: CAWTWTLGEANTIYF
J gene: TRBJ1-3
V gene: TRBV30
clone size: NA
D gene: NA

CDR3 DNA: TGTGCCAGCAGTCGAGGACTAGCGGGGCCAAATGAGCAGTTCTTC
CDR3 protein: CASSRGLAGPNEQFF
J gene: TRBJ2-1
V gene: TRBV11-2
clone size: few
D gene: TRBD2

CDR3 DNA: TGTGCCAGCAGTTTACCCTCAGGGGACGAGCAGTACTTC
CDR3 protein: CASSLPSGDEQYF
J gene: TRBJ2-7
V gene: TRBV12-3/TRBV12-4
clone size: once
D gene: NA

CDR3 DNA: TGTGCCACACACCACGGCGGTTTTAACTATGGCTACACCTTC
CDR3 protein: CATHHGGFNYGYTF
J gene: TRBJ1-2
V gene: TRBV28
clone size: once
D gene: NA

CDR3 DNA: TGTGCCAGCAGCCTATCGACAGGGACCTACGAGCAGTACTTC
CDR3 protein: CASSLSTGTYEQYF
J gene: TRBJ2-7
V gene: TRBV11-3
clone size: NA
D gene: TRBD1

CDR3 DNA: TGCGCCAGCAGCTTGGCCCCGGGAATTATGAACACTGAAGCTTTCTTT
CDR3 protein: CASSLAPGIMNTEAFF
J gene: TRBJ1-1
V gene: TRBV5-1
clone size: few
D gene: NA